This T cell receptor (beta chain) was sequenced in a study of cytotoxic CD8 clonotypes in ibrutinib-treated CLL. Clones were read by immunoSEQ multiplex PCR, and TCRdb kept only the in-frame ones, dropping some. The repertoire has nearly 300,000 clones, approximately 76% of them found once; the top ten carry about 5.3%. Germline CDR1 reads SGHVS; CDR2 reads FNYEAQ. The CDR3 covers 13 residues. V lost 3 bases to trimming and J lost 8 bases; unmatched junction nucleotides: 3. The sequence was obtained from a human donor with chronic lymphocytic leukemia. Source: PBMCs, taken at disease progression, from a patient treated with ibrutinib. The chain is built from TRBV7-6 and TRBJ2-1, with 8 positions matching TRBD1. CDR3 sequence: CASSLAGGYEQFF. In DNA, the CDR3 is TGTGCCAGCAGCTTGGCAGGGGGCTATGAGCAGTTCTTC. The variable domain in full, completed from reference TRBV7-6 and TRBJ2-1, reads GAGVSQSPRYKVTKRGQDVALRCDPISGHVSLYWYRQALGQGPEFLTYFNYEAQQDKSGLPNDRFSAERPEGSISTLTIQRTEQRDSAMYRCASSLAGGYEQFFGPGTRLTVL.